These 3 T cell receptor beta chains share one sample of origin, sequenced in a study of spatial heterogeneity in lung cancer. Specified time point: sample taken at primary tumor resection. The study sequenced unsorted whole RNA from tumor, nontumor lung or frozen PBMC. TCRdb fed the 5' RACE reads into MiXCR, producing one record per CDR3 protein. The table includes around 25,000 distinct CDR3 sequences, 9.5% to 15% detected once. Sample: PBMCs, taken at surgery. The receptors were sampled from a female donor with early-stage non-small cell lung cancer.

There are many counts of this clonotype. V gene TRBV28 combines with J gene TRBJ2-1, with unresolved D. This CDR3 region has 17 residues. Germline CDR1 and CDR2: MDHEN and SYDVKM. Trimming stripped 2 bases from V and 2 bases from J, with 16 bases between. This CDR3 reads CASSLVGSFFTYNEQFF. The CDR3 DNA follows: TGTGCCAGCAGTTTAGTAGGGTCCTTCTTCACCTACAATGAGCAGTTCTTC. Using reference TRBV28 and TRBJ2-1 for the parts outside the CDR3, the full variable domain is DVKVTQSSRYLVKRTGEKVFLECVQDMDHENMFWYRQDPGLGLRLIYFSYDVKMKEKGDIPEGYSVSREKKERFSLILESASTNQTSMYLCASSLVGSFFTYNEQFFGPGTRLTVL.

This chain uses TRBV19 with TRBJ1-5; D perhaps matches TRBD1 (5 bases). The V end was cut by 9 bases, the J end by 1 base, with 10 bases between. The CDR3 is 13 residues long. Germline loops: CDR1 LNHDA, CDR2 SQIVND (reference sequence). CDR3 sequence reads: CARQNRSNQPQHF. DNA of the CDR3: TGTGCCAGACAGAACAGGAGCAATCAGCCCCAGCATTTT.

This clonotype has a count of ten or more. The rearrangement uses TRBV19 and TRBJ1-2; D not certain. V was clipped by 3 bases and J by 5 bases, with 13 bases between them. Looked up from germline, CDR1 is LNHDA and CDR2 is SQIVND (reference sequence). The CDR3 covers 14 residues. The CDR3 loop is CASSIVPKMYGYTF. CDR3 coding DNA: TGTGCCAGTAGTATCGTCCCCAAGATGTATGGCTACACCTTC.